One sample yielded the 7 T cell receptor beta chains listed below, sequenced in a study of T cell repertoires in cytomegalovirus infection (dated 2019 in TCRdb). The instrument given in TCRdb is Illumina HiSeq 1500. The raw public reads went through TCRdb reprocessing: fastp at Q25, MiXCR clone calling, in-frame beta chains kept. Rows with one shared CDR3 protein collapse into an entry with the most common genes and DNA. Here the sample has 480,000 or so distinct CDR3 sequences; around 10% occur a single time. The leading ten clones occupy roughly a tenth of the sample. Sequences were obtained from PBMCs. These receptors originate from a human donor in good health (CMV status not recorded). Some clones in this sample may be carry-over from other donors' samples.

This rearrangement joins TRBV12-3 or TRBV12-4 to TRBJ2-1, with 14 bases aligning to TRBD2. V gave up 0 bases and J gave up 9 bases; unmatched junction bases: 7. The CDR3 extends over 17 amino acids. The CDR3 spells CASSLAGGGLAGVEQFF. For the CDR3, the DNA is TGTGCCAGCAGTTTAGCCGGCGGGGGACTAGCGGGAGTTGAGCAGTTCTTC.

This clonotype turned up a few times. V and J are TRBV2 and TRBJ1-1; D gene ambiguous. The CDR3 length is 10 residues. Germline V gene sequence: CDR1 SNHLY, CDR2 FYNNEI. V was pared by 6 bases and J by 12 bases, with 11 bases between. CDR3 coding DNA: TGTGCCAGCAGCGGCGCGGACCCTTTCTTT. This translates into CASSGADPFF.

This clonotype appeared many times. V gene TRBV7-9 combines with J gene TRBJ2-3, with D possibly being TRBD1 (5 bases). The length of the CDR3 is 14 residues. V was clipped by 5 bases and J by 1 base, with 10 bases between them. Germline CDR1 is SEHNR and CDR2 is FQNEAQ (reference sequence). CDR3 sequence (DNA): TGTGCCAGCAGCGCAGGGCCCGGCACAGATACGCAGTATTTT. Its translation: CASSAGPGTDTQYF.

The sample holds a few counts of this clonotype. The chain couples TRBV20-1 to TRBJ1-1; no definite D call. Trimming cost V 5 bases and J 0 bases, with 13 bases left between them. CDR3 length equals 14 residues. The V gene's germline CDR1 is DFQATT and CDR2 SNEGSKA (reference sequence). The CDR3 loop reads CSARHGSLNTEAFF. The CDR3 bases are TGCAGTGCTCGACATGGGTCGCTGAACACTGAAGCTTTCTTT.

This clonotype showed up many times. The chain carries TRBV7-8 and TRBJ2-2, with a possible D match to TRBD2 (7 bases). There are 16 residues in the CDR3. With 1 base removed from V and 1 base from J, the gap between germline ends came to 10 bases. Germline assignment: CDR1 SGHVS and CDR2 FQNEAQ. The CDR3 protein is CASSLGGGVNTGELFF. In DNA form, the CDR3 reads TGTGCCAGCAGCTTAGGAGGGGGGGTGAACACCGGGGAGCTGTTTTTT.

In this sample, this clonotype turned up many times. The chain is built from TRBV12-3 or TRBV12-4 and TRBJ2-2, with a weak D call TRBD1 (5 bases). The length of the CDR3 is 16 residues. V was shortened by 5 bases and J by 2 bases, with 15 bases between the two germline ends. The CDR3: CASSRLTGTNTGELFF. In DNA form, the CDR3 reads TGTGCCAGCAGTCGATTAACAGGCACAAACACCGGGGAGCTGTTTTTT.

This clonotype was counted many times. The chain employs TRBV14 and TRBJ2-7, with D tentatively TRBD2 (6 bases). The CDR3 totals 13 residues. In germline, CDR1 is SGHDN, CDR2 FVKESK. With 4 bases removed from V and 6 bases from J, the gap between germline ends came to 13 bases. For the CDR3, the DNA is TGTGCCAGCAGCCCGGCGGGACTCTCCGAGCAGTACTTC. Residues: CASSPAGLSEQYF.